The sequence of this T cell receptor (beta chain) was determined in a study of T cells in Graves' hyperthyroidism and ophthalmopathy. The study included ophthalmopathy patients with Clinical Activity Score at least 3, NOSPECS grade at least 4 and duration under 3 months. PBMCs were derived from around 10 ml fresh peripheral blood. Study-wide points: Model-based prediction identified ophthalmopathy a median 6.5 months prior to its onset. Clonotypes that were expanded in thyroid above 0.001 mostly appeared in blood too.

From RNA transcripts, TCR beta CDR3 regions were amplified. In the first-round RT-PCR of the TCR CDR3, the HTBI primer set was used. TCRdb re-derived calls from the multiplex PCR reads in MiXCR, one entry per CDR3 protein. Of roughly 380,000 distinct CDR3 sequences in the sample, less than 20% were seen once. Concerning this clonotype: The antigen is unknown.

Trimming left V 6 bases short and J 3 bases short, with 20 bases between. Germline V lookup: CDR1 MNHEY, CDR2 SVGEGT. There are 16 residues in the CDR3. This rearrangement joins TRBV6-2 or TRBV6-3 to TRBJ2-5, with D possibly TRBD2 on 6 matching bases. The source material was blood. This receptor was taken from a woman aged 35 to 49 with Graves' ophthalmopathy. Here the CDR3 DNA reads TGTGCCAGCAGACCAGGCATAGCGGACGCGGAAGAGACCCAGTACTTC. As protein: CASRPGIADAEETQYF.